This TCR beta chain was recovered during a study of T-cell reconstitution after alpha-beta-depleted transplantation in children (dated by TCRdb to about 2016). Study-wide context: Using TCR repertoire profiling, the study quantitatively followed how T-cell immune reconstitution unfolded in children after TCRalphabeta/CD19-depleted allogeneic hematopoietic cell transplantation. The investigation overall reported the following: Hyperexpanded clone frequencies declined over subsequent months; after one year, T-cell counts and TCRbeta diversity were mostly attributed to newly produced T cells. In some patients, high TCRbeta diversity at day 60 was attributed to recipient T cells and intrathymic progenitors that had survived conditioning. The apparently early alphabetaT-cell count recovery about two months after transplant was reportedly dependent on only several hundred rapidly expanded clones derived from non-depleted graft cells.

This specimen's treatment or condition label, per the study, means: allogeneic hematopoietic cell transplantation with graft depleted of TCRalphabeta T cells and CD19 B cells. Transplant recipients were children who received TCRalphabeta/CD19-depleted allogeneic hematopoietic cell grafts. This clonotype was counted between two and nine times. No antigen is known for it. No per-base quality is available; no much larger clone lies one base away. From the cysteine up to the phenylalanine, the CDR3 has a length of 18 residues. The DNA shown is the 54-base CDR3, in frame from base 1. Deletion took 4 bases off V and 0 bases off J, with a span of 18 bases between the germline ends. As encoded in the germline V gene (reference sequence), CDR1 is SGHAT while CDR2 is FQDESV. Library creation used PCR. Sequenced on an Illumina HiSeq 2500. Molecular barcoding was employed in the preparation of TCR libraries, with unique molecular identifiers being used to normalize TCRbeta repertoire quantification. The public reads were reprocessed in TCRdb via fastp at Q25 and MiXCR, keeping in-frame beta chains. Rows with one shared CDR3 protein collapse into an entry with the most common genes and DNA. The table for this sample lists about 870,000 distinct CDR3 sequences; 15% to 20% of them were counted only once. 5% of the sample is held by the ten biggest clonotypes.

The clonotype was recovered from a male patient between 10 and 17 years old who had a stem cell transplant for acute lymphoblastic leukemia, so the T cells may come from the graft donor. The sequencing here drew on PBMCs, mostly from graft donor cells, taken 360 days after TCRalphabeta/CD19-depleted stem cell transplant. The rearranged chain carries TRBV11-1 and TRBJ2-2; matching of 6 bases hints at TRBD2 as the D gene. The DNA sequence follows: TGTGCCAGCAGCTCCTCCCTCGGAGGGAAACCGAACACCGGGGAGCTGTTTTTT. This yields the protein CASSSSLGGKPNTGELFF.